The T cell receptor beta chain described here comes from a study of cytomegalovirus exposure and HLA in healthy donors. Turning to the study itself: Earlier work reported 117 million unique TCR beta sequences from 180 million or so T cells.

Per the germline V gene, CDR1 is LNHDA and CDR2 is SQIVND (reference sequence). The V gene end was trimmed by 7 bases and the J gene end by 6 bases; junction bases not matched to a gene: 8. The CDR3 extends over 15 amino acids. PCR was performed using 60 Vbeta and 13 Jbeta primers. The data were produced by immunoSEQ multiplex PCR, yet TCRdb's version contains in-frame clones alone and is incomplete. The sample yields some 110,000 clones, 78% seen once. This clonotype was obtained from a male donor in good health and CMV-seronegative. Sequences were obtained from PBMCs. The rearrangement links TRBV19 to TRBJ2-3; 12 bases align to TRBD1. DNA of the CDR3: TGTGCCAGTACTTTGGGACAGGGGGCGTGGGATACGCAGTATTTT. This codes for CASTLGQGAWDTQYF.